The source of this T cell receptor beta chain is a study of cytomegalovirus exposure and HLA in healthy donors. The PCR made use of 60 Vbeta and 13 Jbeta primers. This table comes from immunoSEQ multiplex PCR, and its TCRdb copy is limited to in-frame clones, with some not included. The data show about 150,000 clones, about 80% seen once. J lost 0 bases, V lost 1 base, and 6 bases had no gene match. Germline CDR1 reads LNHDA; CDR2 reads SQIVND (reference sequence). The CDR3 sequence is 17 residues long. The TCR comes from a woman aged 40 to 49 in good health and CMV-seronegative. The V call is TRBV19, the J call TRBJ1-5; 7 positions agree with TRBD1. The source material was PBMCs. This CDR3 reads CASSIVGAGGSNQPQHF. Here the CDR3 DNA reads TGTGCCAGTAGTATAGTAGGGGCAGGGGGTAGCAATCAGCCCCAGCATTTT.